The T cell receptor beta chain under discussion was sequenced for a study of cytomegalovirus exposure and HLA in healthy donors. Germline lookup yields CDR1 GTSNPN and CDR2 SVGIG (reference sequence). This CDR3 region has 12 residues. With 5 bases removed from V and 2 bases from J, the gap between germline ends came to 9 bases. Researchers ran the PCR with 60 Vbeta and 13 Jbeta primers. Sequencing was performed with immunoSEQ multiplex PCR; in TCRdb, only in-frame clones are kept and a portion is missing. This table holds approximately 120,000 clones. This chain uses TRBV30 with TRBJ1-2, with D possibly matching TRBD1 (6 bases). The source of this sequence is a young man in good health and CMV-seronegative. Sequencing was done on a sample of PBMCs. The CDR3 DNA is TGTGCCTGGGGACAGAAAAACTATGGCTACACCTTC. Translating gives CAWGQKNYGYTF.